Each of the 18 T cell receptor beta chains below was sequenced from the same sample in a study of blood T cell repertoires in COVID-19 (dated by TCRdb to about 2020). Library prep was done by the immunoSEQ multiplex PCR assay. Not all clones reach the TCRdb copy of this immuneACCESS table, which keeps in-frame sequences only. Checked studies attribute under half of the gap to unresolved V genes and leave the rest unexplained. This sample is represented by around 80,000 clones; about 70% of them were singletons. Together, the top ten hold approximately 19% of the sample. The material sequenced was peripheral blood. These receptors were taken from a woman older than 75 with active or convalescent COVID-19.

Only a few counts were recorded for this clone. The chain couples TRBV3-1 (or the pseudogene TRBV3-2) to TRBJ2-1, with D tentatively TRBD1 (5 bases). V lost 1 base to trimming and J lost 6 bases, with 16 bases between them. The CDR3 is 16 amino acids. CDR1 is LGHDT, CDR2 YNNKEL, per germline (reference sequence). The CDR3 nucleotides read TGTGCCAGCAGCCAAGTCGGCACAGGAGATAGCAATGAGCAGTTCTTC. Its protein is CASSQVGTGDSNEQFF.

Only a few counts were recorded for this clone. The CDR3 loop reads CASSDTGVDAGNTIYF. CDR3 DNA sequence: TGCGCCAGCAGTGACACGGGGGTAGATGCTGGAAACACCATATATTTT. The V call is TRBV10-2, the J call TRBJ1-3; maybe TRBD1 (5 bases). This CDR3 contains 16 residues. V was pared by 3 bases and J by 2 bases, with 14 bases between. In germline, CDR1 is WSHSY, CDR2 SAAADI.

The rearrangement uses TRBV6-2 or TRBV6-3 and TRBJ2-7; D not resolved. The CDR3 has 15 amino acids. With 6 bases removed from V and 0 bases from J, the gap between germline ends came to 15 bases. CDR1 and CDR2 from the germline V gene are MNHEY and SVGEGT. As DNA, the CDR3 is TGTGCCAGCAGCCCCCTTTTGGCGGTCTCCTACGAGCAGTACTTC. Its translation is CASSPLLAVSYEQYF.

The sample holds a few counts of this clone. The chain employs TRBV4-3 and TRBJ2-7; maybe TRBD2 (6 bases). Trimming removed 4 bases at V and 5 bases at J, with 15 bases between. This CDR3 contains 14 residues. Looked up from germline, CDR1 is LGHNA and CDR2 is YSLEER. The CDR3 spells CASSPRDGRDEQYF. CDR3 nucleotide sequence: TGCGCCAGCAGCCCCCGGGACGGGAGAGACGAGCAGTACTTC.

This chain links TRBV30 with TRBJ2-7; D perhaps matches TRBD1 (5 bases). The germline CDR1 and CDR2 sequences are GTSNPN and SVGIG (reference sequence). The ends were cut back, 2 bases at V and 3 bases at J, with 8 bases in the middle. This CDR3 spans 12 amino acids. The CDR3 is CAWSPQGYEQYF. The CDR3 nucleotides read TGTGCCTGGAGTCCTCAGGGCTACGAGCAGTACTTC.

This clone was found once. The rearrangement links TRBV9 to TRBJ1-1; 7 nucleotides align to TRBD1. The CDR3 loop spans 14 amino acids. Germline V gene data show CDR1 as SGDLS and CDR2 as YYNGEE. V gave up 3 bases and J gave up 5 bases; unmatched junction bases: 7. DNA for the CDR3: TGTGCCAGCAGCGCTTCAGGGGGGAGAACTGAAGCTTTCTTT. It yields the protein CASSASGGRTEAFF.

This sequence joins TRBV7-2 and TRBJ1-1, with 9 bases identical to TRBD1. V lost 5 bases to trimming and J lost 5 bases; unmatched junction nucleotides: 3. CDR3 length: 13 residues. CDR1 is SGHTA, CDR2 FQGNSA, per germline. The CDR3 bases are TGTGCCAGCAGCCAGACAGGGGGTACTGAAGCTTTCTTT. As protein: CASSQTGGTEAFF.

This CDR3 reads CASSPGLAGAYNEQFF. The CDR3 DNA reads TGCGCCAGCAGCCCGGGACTAGCGGGGGCCTACAATGAGCAGTTCTTC. The rearrangement links TRBV5-1 to TRBJ2-1, with TRBD2 matching over 14 bases. Per the germline V gene, CDR1 is SGHRS and CDR2 is YFSETQ. CDR3 length: 16 residues. The V gene end was trimmed by 4 bases and the J gene end by 2 bases; junction bases not matched to a gene: 2.

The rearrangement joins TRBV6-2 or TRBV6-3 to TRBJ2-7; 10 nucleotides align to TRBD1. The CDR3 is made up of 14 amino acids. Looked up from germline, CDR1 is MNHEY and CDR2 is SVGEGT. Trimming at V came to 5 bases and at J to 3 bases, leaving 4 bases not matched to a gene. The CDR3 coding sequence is TGTGCCAGCAGTACTCGGACAGGGGGCTACGAGCAGTACTTC. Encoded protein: CASSTRTGGYEQYF.

This CDR3 reads CASSTTGANYGYTF. CDR3 in DNA: TGTGCCAGTAGTACCACAGGGGCTAACTATGGCTACACCTTC. The chain joins TRBV19 to TRBJ1-2, with 7 bases that match TRBD1. With V trimmed by 4 bases and J by 0 bases, 2 bases remained unmatched. Germline assignment: CDR1 LNHDA and CDR2 SQIVND (reference sequence). This CDR3 spans 14 amino acids.

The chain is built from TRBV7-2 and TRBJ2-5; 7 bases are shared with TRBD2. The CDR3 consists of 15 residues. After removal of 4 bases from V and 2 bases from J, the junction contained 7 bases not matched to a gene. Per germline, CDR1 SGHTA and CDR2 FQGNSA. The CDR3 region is CASSSVAGEQETQYF. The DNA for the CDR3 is TGTGCCAGCAGCTCCGTCGCGGGGGAGCAAGAGACCCAGTACTTC.

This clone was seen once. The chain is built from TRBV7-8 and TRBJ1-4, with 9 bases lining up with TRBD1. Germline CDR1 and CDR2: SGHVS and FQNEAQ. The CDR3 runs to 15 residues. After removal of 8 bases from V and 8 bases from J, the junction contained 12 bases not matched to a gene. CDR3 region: CASAVYRDRVEKLFF. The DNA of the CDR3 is TGTGCCAGCGCTGTATACCGGGACAGGGTAGAAAAACTGTTTTTT.

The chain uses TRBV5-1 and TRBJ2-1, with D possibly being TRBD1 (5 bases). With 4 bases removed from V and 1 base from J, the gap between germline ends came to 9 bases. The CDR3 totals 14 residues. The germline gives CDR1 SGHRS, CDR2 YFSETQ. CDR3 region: CASSPPGSYNEQFF. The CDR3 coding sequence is TGCGCCAGCAGCCCCCCAGGGTCCTACAATGAGCAGTTCTTC.

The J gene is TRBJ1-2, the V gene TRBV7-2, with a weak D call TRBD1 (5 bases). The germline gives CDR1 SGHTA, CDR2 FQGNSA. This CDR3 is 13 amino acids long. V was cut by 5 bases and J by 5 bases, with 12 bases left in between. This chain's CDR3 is CASSPMGGYGYTF. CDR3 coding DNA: TGTGCCAGCAGCCCGATGGGGGGGTATGGCTACACCTTC.

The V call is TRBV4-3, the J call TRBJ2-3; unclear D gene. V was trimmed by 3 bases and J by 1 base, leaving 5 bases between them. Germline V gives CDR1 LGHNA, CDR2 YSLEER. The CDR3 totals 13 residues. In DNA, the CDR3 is TGCGCCAGCAGCCAGCAGGGCACAGATACGCAGTATTTT. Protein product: CASSQQGTDTQYF.

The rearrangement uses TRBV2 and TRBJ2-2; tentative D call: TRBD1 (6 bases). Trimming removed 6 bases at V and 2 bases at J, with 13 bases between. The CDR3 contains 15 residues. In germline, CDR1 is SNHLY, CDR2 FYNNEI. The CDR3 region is CASSTGTPNTGELFF. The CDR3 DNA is TGTGCCAGCAGCACCGGGACACCAAACACCGGGGAGCTGTTTTTT. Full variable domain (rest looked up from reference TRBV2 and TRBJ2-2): EPEVTQTPSHQVTQMGQEVILRCVPISNHLYFYWYRQILGQKVEFLVSFYNNEISEKSEIFDDQFSVERPDGSNFTLKIRSTKLEDSAMYFCASSTGTPNTGELFFGEGSRLTVL.

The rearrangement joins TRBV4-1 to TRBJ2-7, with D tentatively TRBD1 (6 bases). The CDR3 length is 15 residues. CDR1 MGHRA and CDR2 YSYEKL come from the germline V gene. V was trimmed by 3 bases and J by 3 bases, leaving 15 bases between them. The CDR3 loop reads CASSHKKDSNYEQYF. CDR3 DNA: TGCGCCAGCAGCCACAAAAAGGACAGTAACTACGAGCAGTACTTC.

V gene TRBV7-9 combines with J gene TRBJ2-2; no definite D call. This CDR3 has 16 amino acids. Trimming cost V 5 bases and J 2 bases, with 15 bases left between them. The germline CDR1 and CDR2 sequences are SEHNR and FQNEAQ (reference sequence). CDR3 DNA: TGTGCCAGCAGCCCGGTTCTACAGTCTAACACCGGGGAGCTGTTTTTT. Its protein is CASSPVLQSNTGELFF.